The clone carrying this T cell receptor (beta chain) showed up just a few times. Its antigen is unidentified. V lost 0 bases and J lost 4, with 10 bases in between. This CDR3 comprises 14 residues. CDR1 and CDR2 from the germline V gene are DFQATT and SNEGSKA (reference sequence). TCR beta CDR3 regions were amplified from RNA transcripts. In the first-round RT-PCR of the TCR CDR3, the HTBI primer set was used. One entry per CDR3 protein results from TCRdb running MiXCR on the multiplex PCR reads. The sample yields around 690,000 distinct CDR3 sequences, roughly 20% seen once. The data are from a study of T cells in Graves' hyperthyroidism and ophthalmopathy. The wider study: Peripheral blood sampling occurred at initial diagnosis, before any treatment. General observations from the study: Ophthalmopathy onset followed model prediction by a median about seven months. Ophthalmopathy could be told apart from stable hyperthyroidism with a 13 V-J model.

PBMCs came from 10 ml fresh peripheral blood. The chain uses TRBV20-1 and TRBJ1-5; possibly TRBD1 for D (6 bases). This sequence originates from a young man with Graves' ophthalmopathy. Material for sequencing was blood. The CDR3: CSARDLGANQPQHF. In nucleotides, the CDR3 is TGCAGTGCTAGAGATTTGGGGGCGAATCAGCCCCAGCATTTT.